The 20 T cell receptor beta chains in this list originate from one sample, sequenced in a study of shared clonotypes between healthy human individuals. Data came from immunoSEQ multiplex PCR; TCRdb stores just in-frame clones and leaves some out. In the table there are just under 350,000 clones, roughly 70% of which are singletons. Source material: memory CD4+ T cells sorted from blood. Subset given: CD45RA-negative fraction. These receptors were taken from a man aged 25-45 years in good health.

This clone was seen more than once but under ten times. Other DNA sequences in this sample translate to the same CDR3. The CDR3 DNA reads TGTGCCAGTAGGAGCGGCTACGAGCAGTACTTC. Amino acids: CASRSGYEQYF. The rearrangement links TRBV19 to TRBJ2-7; D perhaps matches TRBD2 (5 bases). The germline V gene encodes CDR1 LNHDA and CDR2 SQIVND (reference sequence). The CDR3 runs 11 residues. V lost 6 bases to trimming and J lost 3 bases, with 6 bases between them.

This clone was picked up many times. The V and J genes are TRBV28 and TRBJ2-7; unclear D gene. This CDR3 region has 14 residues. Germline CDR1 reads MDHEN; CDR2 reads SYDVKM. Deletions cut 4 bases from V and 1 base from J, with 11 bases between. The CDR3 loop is CASSSPTVSYEQYF. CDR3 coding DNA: TGTGCCAGCAGTTCTCCGACGGTATCCTACGAGCAGTACTTC.

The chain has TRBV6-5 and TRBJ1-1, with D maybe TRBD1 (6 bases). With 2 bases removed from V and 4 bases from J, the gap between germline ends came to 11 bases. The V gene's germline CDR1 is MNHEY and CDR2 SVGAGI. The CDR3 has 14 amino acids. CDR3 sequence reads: CASSYNGQTTEAFF. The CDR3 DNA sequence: TGTGCCAGCAGTTACAACGGACAGACCACTGAAGCTTTCTTT.

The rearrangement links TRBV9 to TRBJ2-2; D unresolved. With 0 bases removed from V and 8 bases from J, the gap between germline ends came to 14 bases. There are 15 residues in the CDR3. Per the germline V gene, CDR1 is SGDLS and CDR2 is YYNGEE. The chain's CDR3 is CASSVGRTSQGELFF. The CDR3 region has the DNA TGTGCCAGCAGCGTAGGTAGAACGTCCCAGGGGGAGCTGTTTTTT.

CDR3: CAGFMDSDASDYEQYF. The CDR3 region has the DNA TGTGCCGGATTCATGGACAGCGATGCCTCCGACTACGAGCAGTACTTC. V is TRBV21-1 and J is TRBJ2-7; the D call TRBD1 from the table was never checked on the DNA. TRBV21-1 is deemed a pseudogene. This CDR3 spans 16 amino acids.

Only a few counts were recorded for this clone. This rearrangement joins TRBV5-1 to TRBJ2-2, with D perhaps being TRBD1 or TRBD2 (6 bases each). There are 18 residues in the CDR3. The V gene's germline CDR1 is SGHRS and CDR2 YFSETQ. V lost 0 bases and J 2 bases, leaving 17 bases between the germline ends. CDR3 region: CASSLGFGGVGNTGELFF. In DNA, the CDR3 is TGCGCCAGCAGCTTGGGTTTCGGGGGCGTAGGAAACACCGGGGAGCTGTTTTTT.

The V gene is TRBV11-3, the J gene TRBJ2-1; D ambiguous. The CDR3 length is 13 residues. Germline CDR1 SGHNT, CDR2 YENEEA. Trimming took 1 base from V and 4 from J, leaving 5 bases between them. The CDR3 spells CASSLGRYNEQFF. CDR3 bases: TGTGCCAGCAGCTTAGGACGATACAATGAGCAGTTCTTC. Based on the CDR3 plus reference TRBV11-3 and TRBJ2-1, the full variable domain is EAGVVQSPRYKIIEKKQPVAFWCNPISGHNTLYWYLQNLGQGPELLIRYENEEAVDDSQLPKDRFSAERLKGVDSTLKIQPAELGDSAVYLCASSLGRYNEQFFGPGTRLTVL.

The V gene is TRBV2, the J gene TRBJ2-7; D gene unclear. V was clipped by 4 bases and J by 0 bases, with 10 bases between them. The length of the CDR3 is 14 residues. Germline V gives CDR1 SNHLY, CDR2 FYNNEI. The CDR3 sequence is CASSVYRPSYEQYF. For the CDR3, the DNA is TGTGCCAGCAGTGTTTACAGACCCTCCTACGAGCAGTACTTC.

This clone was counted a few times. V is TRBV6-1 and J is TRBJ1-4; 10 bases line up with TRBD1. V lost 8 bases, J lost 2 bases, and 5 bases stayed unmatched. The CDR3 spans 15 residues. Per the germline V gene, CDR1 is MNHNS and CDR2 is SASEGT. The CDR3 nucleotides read TGTGCCAGCGGGGACAGGGGATCCACTAATGAAAAACTGTTTTTT. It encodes CASGDRGSTNEKLFF.

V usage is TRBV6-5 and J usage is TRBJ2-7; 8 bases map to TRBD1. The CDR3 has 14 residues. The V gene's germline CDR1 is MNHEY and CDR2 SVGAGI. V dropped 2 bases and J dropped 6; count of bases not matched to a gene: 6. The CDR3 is CASSYEQGVLEQYF. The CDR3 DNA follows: TGTGCCAGCAGTTACGAACAGGGGGTACTCGAGCAGTACTTC.

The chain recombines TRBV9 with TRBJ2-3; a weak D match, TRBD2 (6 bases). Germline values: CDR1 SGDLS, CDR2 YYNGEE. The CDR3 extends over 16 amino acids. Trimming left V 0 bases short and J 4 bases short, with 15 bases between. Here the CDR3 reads CASSVEGGAVSDTQYF. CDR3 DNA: TGTGCCAGCAGCGTAGAGGGCGGGGCGGTCTCAGATACGCAGTATTTT.

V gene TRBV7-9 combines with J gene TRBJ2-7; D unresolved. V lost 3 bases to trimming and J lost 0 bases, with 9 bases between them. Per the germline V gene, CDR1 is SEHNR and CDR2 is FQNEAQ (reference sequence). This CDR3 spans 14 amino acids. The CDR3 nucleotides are TGTGCCAGCAGCTTCTCCGCCGCCTCCTACGAGCAGTACTTC. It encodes CASSFSAASYEQYF.

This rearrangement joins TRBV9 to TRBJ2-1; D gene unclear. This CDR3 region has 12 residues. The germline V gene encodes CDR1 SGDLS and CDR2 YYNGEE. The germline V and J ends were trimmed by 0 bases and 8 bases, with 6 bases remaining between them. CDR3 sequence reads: CASSVGWDEQFF. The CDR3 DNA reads TGTGCCAGCAGCGTAGGGTGGGATGAGCAGTTCTTC. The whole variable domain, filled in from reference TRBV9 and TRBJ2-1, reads DSGVTQTPKHLITATGQRVTLRCSPRSGDLSVYWYQQSLDQGLQFLIQYYNGEERAKGNILERFSAQQFPDLHSELNLSSLELGDSALYFCASSVGWDEQFFGPGTRLTVL.

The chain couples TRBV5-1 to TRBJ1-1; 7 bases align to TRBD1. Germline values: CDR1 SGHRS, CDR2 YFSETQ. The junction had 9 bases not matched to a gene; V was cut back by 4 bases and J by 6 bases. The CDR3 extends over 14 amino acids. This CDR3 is CASSPGQDNAEAFF. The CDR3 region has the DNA TGCGCCAGCAGCCCAGGACAGGACAACGCTGAAGCTTTCTTT.

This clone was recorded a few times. CDR3 in DNA: TGCGCCAGCAGCCTAAAGAGAGAGCCGGGACTAGACTACAATGAGCAGTTCTTC. It translates to CASSLKREPGLDYNEQFF. V is TRBV5-1 and J is TRBJ2-1; the match to TRBD2 covers 8 bases. Germline values: CDR1 SGHRS, CDR2 YFSETQ. The CDR3 has 18 amino acids. Trimming at V came to 4 bases and at J to 3 bases, leaving 15 bases not matched to a gene.

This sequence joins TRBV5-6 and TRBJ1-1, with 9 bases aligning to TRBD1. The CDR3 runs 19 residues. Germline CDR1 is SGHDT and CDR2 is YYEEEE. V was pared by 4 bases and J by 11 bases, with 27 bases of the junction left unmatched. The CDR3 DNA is TGTGCCAGCAGCGGATTCCGGGACACATTGTGGGGACAGGGAAATTACGCTTTCTTT. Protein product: CASSGFRDTLWGQGNYAFF.

CDR3 amino acids: CASTIGTLSYGYTF. The CDR3, as DNA: TGTGCCAGCACCATTGGGACCCTAAGCTATGGCTACACCTTC. The chain couples TRBV5-4 to TRBJ1-2; D perhaps matches TRBD1 (5 bases). The CDR3 covers 14 residues. The germline CDR1 and CDR2 sequences are SGHNT and YYREEE (reference sequence). Trimming left V 6 bases short and J 4 bases short, with 16 bases between.

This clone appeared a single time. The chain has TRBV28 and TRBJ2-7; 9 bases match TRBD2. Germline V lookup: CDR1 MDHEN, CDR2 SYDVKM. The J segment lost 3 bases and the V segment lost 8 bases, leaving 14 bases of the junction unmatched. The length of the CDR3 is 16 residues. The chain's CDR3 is CASGKGGTSTFYEQYF. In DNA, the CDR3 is TGTGCCAGCGGGAAGGGGGGGACTAGCACCTTCTACGAGCAGTACTTC.

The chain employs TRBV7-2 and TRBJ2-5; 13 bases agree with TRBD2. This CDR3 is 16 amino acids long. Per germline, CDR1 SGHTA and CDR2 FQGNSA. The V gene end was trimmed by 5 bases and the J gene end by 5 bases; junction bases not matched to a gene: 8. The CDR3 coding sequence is TGTGCCAGCAGCCCTCCGGGACTAGCGGGAATGGAGACCCAGTACTTC. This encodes CASSPPGLAGMETQYF.

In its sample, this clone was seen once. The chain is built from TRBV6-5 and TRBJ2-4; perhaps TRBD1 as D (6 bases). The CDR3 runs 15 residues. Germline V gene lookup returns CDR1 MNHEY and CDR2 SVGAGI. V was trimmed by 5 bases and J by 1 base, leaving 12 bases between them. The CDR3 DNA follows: TGTGCCAGCAGTCGCCGCGACAGGGCCAAAAACATTCAGTACTTC. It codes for CASSRRDRAKNIQYF.